Below are 20 T cell receptor beta chains sequenced from a single sample in a study of spatial heterogeneity in lung cancer. Documented time point: sample taken at primary tumor resection. Researchers sequenced whole RNA taken from tumor, nontumor lung or frozen PBMC without sorting. Using its own MiXCR run on the 5' RACE reads, TCRdb lists one record per CDR3 protein. The data hold approximately 40,000 distinct CDR3 sequences, with roughly 5% observed a single time. The sequencing here drew on PBMCs, taken at surgery. The receptors shown here come from a female donor with early-stage non-small cell lung cancer.

This clonotype was seen many times. The V and J genes are TRBV7-6 and TRBJ2-3; 7 positions agree with TRBD1. J gave up 2 bases and V 4 bases, and 6 bases lay outside the gene matches. The germline CDR1 and CDR2 sequences are SGHVS and FNYEAQ. This CDR3 spans 15 amino acids. CDR3 loop: CASSYIRGTTDTQYF. The CDR3, as DNA: TGTGCCAGCAGCTATATCAGGGGGACCACAGATACGCAGTATTTT.

A remark on this clonotype: A much bigger clone sits one base away, suggesting this may be a read error. This rearrangement joins TRBV7-9 to TRBJ2-1; D gene uncertain. The CDR3 contains 14 residues. Trimming stripped 5 bases from V and 6 bases from J, with 14 bases between. Per the germline V gene, CDR1 is SEHNR and CDR2 is FQNEAQ (reference sequence). In DNA, the CDR3 is TGTGCCAGCAGCCTGATGAAGGGCTCCAATGAGCAGTTCTTC. Its protein is CASSLMKGSNEQFF.

This clonotype appeared many times. The V and J genes are TRBV18 and TRBJ2-3, with 8 bases identical to TRBD2. V lost 3 bases and J lost 4; bases outside the gene matches: 15. In germline, CDR1 is KGHSH, CDR2 LQKENI. This CDR3 region has 18 residues. CDR3 sequence reads: CASSPRASGGRVADTQYF. For the CDR3, the DNA is TGTGCCAGCTCACCTCGAGCCAGCGGGGGAAGAGTAGCAGATACGCAGTATTTT.

The sample holds a few counts of this clonotype. This chain links TRBV29-1 with TRBJ2-7; a possible D gene is TRBD1 (7 bases). V was clipped by 6 bases and J by 0 bases, with 15 bases between them. The CDR3 spans 14 residues. The germline V gene encodes CDR1 SQVTM and CDR2 ANQGSEA. The DNA of the CDR3 is TGCAGCGTGGTGGGGGGACAGCTCTCCTACGAGCAGTACTTC. The encoded protein is CSVVGGQLSYEQYF.

The chain carries TRBV7-9 and TRBJ2-5, with TRBD2 as a possible D gene (5 bases). Germline CDR1 is SEHNR and CDR2 is FQNEAQ (reference sequence). V was trimmed by 3 bases and J by 7 bases, leaving 9 bases between them. The CDR3 is 12 amino acids. Here the CDR3 reads CASSLTRGTQYF. CDR3 nucleotides: TGTGCCAGCAGCTTGACTCGGGGGACCCAGTACTTC.

This clonotype was observed at least ten times. The CDR3 reads CSASRDYLYEQYF. The CDR3 DNA sequence: TGCAGTGCTAGTAGGGACTACCTCTACGAGCAGTACTTC. The chain has TRBV20-1 and TRBJ2-7, with 7 bases that match TRBD2. Per the germline V gene, CDR1 is DFQATT and CDR2 is SNEGSKA (reference sequence). V lost 3 bases, J lost 3 bases, and 5 bases stayed unmatched. The CDR3 extends over 13 amino acids.

Worth noting for this clonotype: A much larger clone differs from this one at a single base, so this may be a read error. The V call is TRBV4-1, the J call TRBJ1-6; 7 bases agree with TRBD1. Germline CDR1 and CDR2: MGHRA and YSYEKL. The CDR3 has 17 amino acids. The CDR3 nucleotides read TGCGCCAGCAACCAAGTCTTAAGGGGGCGGCGAAATTCACCCCTCCACTTT. Its translation: CASNQVLRGRRNSPLHF.

J is TRBJ2-2 and V is TRBV12-3 or TRBV12-4; no clear D gene. Trimming stripped 5 bases from V and 4 bases from J, with 8 bases between. CDR3 length equals 13 residues. The CDR3 DNA is TGTGCCAGCAGTGAATGGGGCACCGGGGAGCTGTTTTTT. It is translated as CASSEWGTGELFF.

This clonotype was detected many times. The chain couples TRBV20-1 to TRBJ1-1; 7 bases align to TRBD1. The germline V gene encodes CDR1 DFQATT and CDR2 SNEGSKA (reference sequence). The CDR3 totals 14 residues. V was clipped by 5 bases and J by 3 bases; unmatched bases: 9. The DNA of the CDR3 is TGCAGTGCTTCCTCTCAGGGGGGCGACACTGAAGCTTTCTTT. It is translated as CSASSQGGDTEAFF.

This clonotype was seen repeatedly, ten times or more. The chain uses TRBV7-8 and TRBJ2-5; 11 nucleotides agree with TRBD2. The V gene's germline CDR1 is SGHVS and CDR2 FQNEAQ. The CDR3 runs 15 residues. J gave up 5 bases and V 4 bases, and 6 bases lay outside the gene matches. The CDR3 here is CASSSRLAGTETQYF. The CDR3 DNA follows: TGTGCCAGCAGCTCACGACTAGCGGGGACGGAGACCCAGTACTTC.

This clonotype was observed many times. The chain joins TRBV7-9 to TRBJ1-2; D is unresolved. The V and J ends lost 1 base and 4 bases respectively, with 10 bases between them. CDR1 is SEHNR and CDR2 is FQNEAQ in the germline V gene (reference sequence). The CDR3 has 14 residues. DNA of the CDR3: TGTGCCAGCAGCTTAGGAGCAAATCGCTATGGCTACACCTTC. It is translated as CASSLGANRYGYTF.

This clonotype was recorded many times. This chain connects TRBV19 to TRBJ2-7; the D is unclear. The V end was cut by 4 bases, the J end by 0 bases, with 7 bases between. Germline V gene sequence: CDR1 LNHDA, CDR2 SQIVND (reference sequence). The CDR3 sequence is 13 residues long. CDR3 loop: CASSRAPSYEQYF. DNA of the CDR3: TGTGCCAGTAGTAGGGCTCCCTCCTACGAGCAGTACTTC. Together with reference TRBV19 and TRBJ2-7, the CDR3 gives the full variable domain: DGGITQSPKYLFRKEGQNVTLSCEQNLNHDAMYWYRQDPGQGLRLIYYSQIVNDFQKGDIAEGYSVSREKKESFPLTVTSAQKNPTAFYLCASSRAPSYEQYFGPGTRLTVT.

This clonotype was observed many times. The chain carries TRBV4-3 and TRBJ2-7; 9 positions match TRBD1. The CDR3 covers 15 residues. Germline V gene sequence: CDR1 LGHNA, CDR2 YSLEER. J gave up 4 bases and V 3 bases, and 7 bases lay outside the gene matches. The CDR3 region has the DNA TGCGCCAGCAGCCAGTACAGGGGGCAGGGTTACGAGCAGTACTTC. Protein product: CASSQYRGQGYEQYF.

This clonotype was seen repeatedly, ten times or more. The chain has TRBV4-1 and TRBJ1-5, with D unclear. Between the trimmed V and J ends, which lost 0 bases and 4 bases, there was a span of 7 bases. The CDR3 spans 14 residues. Looked up from germline, CDR1 is MGHRA and CDR2 is YSYEKL. The CDR3 loop reads CASSQEPENQPQHF. CDR3 DNA: TGCGCCAGCAGCCAAGAACCCGAAAATCAGCCCCAGCATTTT.

This clonotype has ten or more counts. This sequence joins TRBV4-1 and TRBJ2-7; 7 bases line up with TRBD1. The CDR3 extends over 16 amino acids. The trim removed 3 bases at V and 1 base at J, leaving 9 bases unmatched. Germline-derived CDR1 and CDR2 are MGHRA and YSYEKL. CDR3 region: CASSHPRDRISYEQYF. In nucleotides, the CDR3 is TGCGCCAGCAGCCACCCCCGGGACAGAATTTCCTACGAGCAGTACTTC.

This clonotype has ten or more counts. This chain connects TRBV2 to TRBJ2-2; 11 bases map to TRBD1. V shed 8 bases, J shed 7 bases, and the junction held 6 bases outside the gene matches. CDR1 SNHLY and CDR2 FYNNEI come from the germline V gene. The CDR3 totals 14 residues. CDR3 residues: CASGQGARGGELFF. The DNA of the CDR3 is TGTGCCAGCGGACAGGGGGCGCGAGGCGGGGAGCTGTTTTTT.

This clonotype came up many times. This sequence joins TRBV28 and TRBJ2-3, with 11 bases matching TRBD2. The CDR3 is 14 amino acids. Germline loops: CDR1 MDHEN, CDR2 SYDVKM. Losses at the gene ends were 7 bases for V and 4 bases for J; bases not matched to a gene: 4. CDR3 nucleotide sequence: TGTGCCAGCAATATAGCGGGGGGGGCAGATACGCAGTATTTT. Its translation is CASNIAGGADTQYF.

This clonotype showed up many times. The rearrangement uses TRBV6-1 and TRBJ1-1, with a tentative D call TRBD1 (5 bases). Germline CDR1 and CDR2: MNHNS and SASEGT. The CDR3 length is 15 residues. V was trimmed by 2 bases and J by 5 bases, leaving 15 bases between them. CDR3 protein: CASSEFPGAGTEAFF. The DNA for the CDR3 is TGTGCCAGCAGTGAATTCCCCGGGGCAGGAACTGAAGCTTTCTTT.

In this sample, this clonotype turned up many times. The genes are TRBV3-1 and TRBJ2-1; 9 bases line up with TRBD2. The J segment lost 15 bases and the V segment lost 6 bases, leaving 12 bases of the junction unmatched. The germline CDR1 and CDR2 sequences are LGHDT and YNNKEL (reference sequence). CDR3 length equals 13 residues. CDR3 loop: CASRGGGAVRRFF. The CDR3 nucleotides are TGTGCCAGCAGAGGCGGGGGGGCCGTCCGGCGGTTCTTC.

This clonotype was picked up many times. This chain joins TRBV25-1 and TRBJ1-2; D ambiguous. CDR3 length: 16 residues. V was clipped by 1 base and J by 2 bases, with 14 bases between them. Per the germline V gene, CDR1 is MGHDK and CDR2 is SYGVNS. CDR3 DNA sequence: TGTGCCAGCAGTGAATTTCACACAGCCGAGAACTATGGCTACACCTTC. Protein product: CASSEFHTAENYGYTF.